This is a list of T cell receptor beta chains from one sample in a study of CD8+ T cells in alopecia areata. Only in-frame clones appear in the TCRdb table, and some are missing; sequencing was by immunoSEQ multiplex PCR. The sample shows 200,000 to 250,000 clones, 50% to 70% of them seen only once. Sequencing was performed on CD4+ T cells sorted from blood, taken at week 4, from a patient treated with tofacitinib. These TCRs come from a human donor with alopecia areata. CDR3s include the opening cysteine and the closing phenylalanine or tryptophan. D genes are given only for firm matches. Clone sizes are given selectively: once, few, many, or a class where the clone is expanded.

d_gene: .
j_gene: TRBJ1-2
abundance: .
v_gene: TRBV29-1
CDR3nt: TGCAGCGTTGAAGACGGCTCAGGGAACTATGGCTACACCTTC
CDR3aa: CSVEDGSGNYGYTF

d_gene: .
j_gene: TRBJ2-5
abundance: few
v_gene: TRBV29-1
CDR3nt: TGCAGCGTTGAAGGACAGGAGACCGAGGAGACCCAGTACTTC
CDR3aa: CSVEGQETEETQYF

d_gene: .
j_gene: TRBJ2-7
abundance: few
v_gene: TRBV6-5
CDR3nt: TGTGCCAGCGTGGGGACTGATTCCTACGAGCAGTACTTC
CDR3aa: CASVGTDSYEQYF

d_gene: TRBD1
j_gene: TRBJ1-1
abundance: .
v_gene: TRBV6-6
CDR3nt: TGTGCCAGCAGCATCGACAGGGGGCGGGCTTTCTTT
CDR3aa: CASSIDRGRAFF

d_gene: TRBD1
j_gene: TRBJ2-2
abundance: few
v_gene: TRBV5-1
CDR3nt: TGCGCCAGCAGTTACAGGGGAGCCGGGGAGCTGTTTTTT
CDR3aa: CASSYRGAGELFF

d_gene: .
j_gene: TRBJ1-6
abundance: .
v_gene: TRBV6-1
CDR3nt: TGTGCCAGCAGTGCGGGACTGATGGCAAGCTCCTATAATTCACCCCTCCACTTT
CDR3aa: CASSAGLMASSYNSPLHF

d_gene: .
j_gene: TRBJ1-1
abundance: .
v_gene: TRBV9
CDR3nt: TGTGCCAGCAGCCCCCCGGACAGGAACACTGAAGCTTTCTTT
CDR3aa: CASSPPDRNTEAFF

d_gene: TRBD1
j_gene: TRBJ2-3
abundance: .
v_gene: TRBV7-9
CDR3nt: TGTGCCAGCAGCTCCCTGAGGGGGCACCTCGGAGATACGCAGTATTTT
CDR3aa: CASSSLRGHLGDTQYF

d_gene: TRBD1
j_gene: TRBJ2-7
abundance: few
v_gene: TRBV5-4
CDR3nt: TGTGCCAGCAGCTTGGCCCGGGACAGGGTCTACGAGCAGTACTTC
CDR3aa: CASSLARDRVYEQYF

d_gene: .
j_gene: TRBJ2-3
abundance: .
v_gene: TRBV6-6
CDR3nt: TGTGCCAGCAGATTGAGGGATACGCAGTATTTT
CDR3aa: CASRLRDTQYF

d_gene: TRBD1
j_gene: TRBJ2-7
abundance: .
v_gene: TRBV30
CDR3nt: TGTGCCTGGAGTCAGAAGGGGGCTCGTTCTTACGAGCAGTACTTC
CDR3aa: CAWSQKGARSYEQYF

d_gene: .
j_gene: TRBJ2-1
abundance: .
v_gene: TRBV29-1
CDR3nt: TGCAGCCATACAAGAGCGCAGGGTGGCTACAATGAGCAGTTCTTC
CDR3aa: CSHTRAQGGYNEQFF

d_gene: .
j_gene: TRBJ1-1
abundance: .
v_gene: TRBV29-1
CDR3nt: TGCAGCGTTGAAGGACGAGCTAACACTGAAGCTTTCTTT
CDR3aa: CSVEGRANTEAFF

d_gene: TRBD1
j_gene: TRBJ1-6
abundance: few
v_gene: TRBV30
CDR3nt: TGTGCCTCGAGGGGACAGATGAACCTCCACTTT
CDR3aa: CASRGQMNLHF

d_gene: .
j_gene: TRBJ1-2
abundance: .
v_gene: TRBV11-2
CDR3nt: TGTGCCAGCAGCCTAGGTCTGGGGCCTGGCTACACCTTC
CDR3aa: CASSLGLGPGYTF

d_gene: .
j_gene: TRBJ1-6
abundance: .
v_gene: TRBV14
CDR3nt: TGTGCCAGCAGCCAGCGTCGGGGCGAAAATTCACCCCTCCACTTT
CDR3aa: CASSQRRGENSPLHF

d_gene: TRBD1
j_gene: TRBJ2-7
abundance: many
v_gene: TRBV27
CDR3nt: TGTGCCAGCAGTGCGCGACAGGGTGCCTTCTACGAGCAGTACTTC
CDR3aa: CASSARQGAFYEQYF

d_gene: .
j_gene: TRBJ2-3
abundance: few
v_gene: TRBV10-3
CDR3nt: TGTGCCATCAGTGGTAATGGAGGCACAGATACGCAGTATTTT
CDR3aa: CAISGNGGTDTQYF

d_gene: .
j_gene: TRBJ1-1
abundance: once
v_gene: TRBV20-1
CDR3nt: TGCAGTGCTAGAGATTTGAGGGCTTTCTTT
CDR3aa: CSARDLRAFF

d_gene: TRBD1
j_gene: TRBJ2-6
abundance: .
v_gene: TRBV11-1
CDR3nt: TGTGCCAGCAGCTTAGGGACAGGGGGCTCTGGGGCCAACGTCCTGACTTTC
CDR3aa: CASSLGTGGSGANVLTF

d_gene: .
j_gene: TRBJ1-2
abundance: .
v_gene: TRBV5-1
CDR3nt: TGCGCCAGCAGCTTAGGGGCAGAGGGCTATGGCTACACCTTC
CDR3aa: CASSLGAEGYGYTF

d_gene: .
j_gene: TRBJ1-1
abundance: few
v_gene: TRBV11-3
CDR3nt: TGTGCCAGCAGCTTAGCGACCGGTAGGACCACTGAAGCTTTCTTT
CDR3aa: CASSLATGRTTEAFF

d_gene: TRBD1
j_gene: TRBJ1-5
abundance: many
v_gene: TRBV6-1
CDR3nt: TGTGCCAGCAGTGCCAAGACAGGGGGCAATCAGCCCCAGCATTTT
CDR3aa: CASSAKTGGNQPQHF

d_gene: .
j_gene: TRBJ1-5
abundance: once
v_gene: TRBV15
CDR3nt: TGTGCCACCAGCAGAGAAGCGAATCAGCCCCAGCATTTT
CDR3aa: CATSREANQPQHF

d_gene: .
j_gene: TRBJ2-7
abundance: .
v_gene: TRBV29-1
CDR3nt: TGCAGCGTTGTAGCAGGGAACGAGCAGTACTTC
CDR3aa: CSVVAGNEQYF

d_gene: .
j_gene: TRBJ1-6
abundance: .
v_gene: TRBV30
CDR3nt: TGTGCCTGGAGCACGGGCTGGAATTCACCCCTCCACTTT
CDR3aa: CAWSTGWNSPLHF

d_gene: .
j_gene: TRBJ1-4
abundance: few
v_gene: TRBV5-1
CDR3nt: TGCGCCAGCACTCTCTCTCCGGGACGGCCTAATGAAAAACTGTTTTTT
CDR3aa: CASTLSPGRPNEKLFF

d_gene: TRBD2
j_gene: TRBJ2-1
abundance: .
v_gene: TRBV29-1
CDR3nt: TGCAGCGTTGATGAAACTAGCGGGGGAAATGAGCAGTTCTTC
CDR3aa: CSVDETSGGNEQFF

d_gene: .
j_gene: TRBJ1-4
abundance: few
v_gene: TRBV27
CDR3nt: TGTGCCAGCAAATGGGATGCAACTAATGAAAAACTGTTTTTT
CDR3aa: CASKWDATNEKLFF

d_gene: .
j_gene: TRBJ1-1
abundance: .
v_gene: TRBV15
CDR3nt: TGTGCCACCAGCAGATCCCGGGAGCCGAACACTGAAGCTTTCTTT
CDR3aa: CATSRSREPNTEAFF

d_gene: .
j_gene: TRBJ2-6
abundance: .
v_gene: TRBV29-1
CDR3nt: TGCAGCGTTGTTAGTTCTCGTGGGGCCAACGTCCTGACTTTC
CDR3aa: CSVVSSRGANVLTF

d_gene: .
j_gene: TRBJ1-5
abundance: few
v_gene: TRBV19
CDR3nt: TGTGCCAGTAGTACCCAACCGACAACTTCGGAGCCCCAGCATTTT
CDR3aa: CASSTQPTTSEPQHF

d_gene: .
j_gene: TRBJ1-2
abundance: .
v_gene: TRBV5-1
CDR3nt: TGCGCCAGCAGCCCGGACGGGGGAGTCGGCTACACCTTC
CDR3aa: CASSPDGGVGYTF

d_gene: .
j_gene: TRBJ2-3
abundance: .
v_gene: TRBV20-1
CDR3nt: TGCAGTGCTAGTTACCCAGATACGCAGTATTTT
CDR3aa: CSASYPDTQYF

d_gene: .
j_gene: TRBJ2-7
abundance: .
v_gene: TRBV7-2
CDR3nt: TGTGCCAGCAGCCCGTCCTACGAGCAGTACTTC
CDR3aa: CASSPSYEQYF

d_gene: TRBD2
j_gene: TRBJ2-7
abundance: .
v_gene: TRBV9
CDR3nt: TGTGCCAGCAGCCCGGGACTAGAACGCCACGAGCAGTACTTC
CDR3aa: CASSPGLERHEQYF

d_gene: .
j_gene: TRBJ2-2
abundance: .
v_gene: TRBV27
CDR3nt: TGTGCCAGCGGGCAGGGCTCCGGGGAGCTGTTTTTT
CDR3aa: CASGQGSGELFF

d_gene: .
j_gene: TRBJ2-1
abundance: few
v_gene: TRBV29-1
CDR3nt: TGCAGCGTTCTGTTTGGGAATGAGCAGTTCTTC
CDR3aa: CSVLFGNEQFF

d_gene: TRBD1
j_gene: TRBJ2-7
abundance: few
v_gene: TRBV30
CDR3nt: TGTGCCTTAAGAATCGGGACAGGGGCCTACGAGCAGTACTTC
CDR3aa: CALRIGTGAYEQYF

d_gene: TRBD1
j_gene: TRBJ1-2
abundance: many
v_gene: TRBV5-1
CDR3nt: TGCGCCAGCAGCTTGGTTGCGACAGGGGAGACCTACACCTTC
CDR3aa: CASSLVATGETYTF

d_gene: .
j_gene: TRBJ2-2
abundance: .
v_gene: TRBV11-2
CDR3nt: TGTGCCAGCAGCCCCCTGGGGGGGAACACCGGGGAGCTGTTTTTT
CDR3aa: CASSPLGGNTGELFF

d_gene: TRBD2
j_gene: TRBJ2-1
abundance: .
v_gene: TRBV4-1
CDR3nt: TGCGCCAGCAGCCAAGATCTAGCGGGGGGGGTCAGGGAGCAGTTCTTC
CDR3aa: CASSQDLAGGVREQFF

d_gene: .
j_gene: TRBJ1-1
abundance: .
v_gene: TRBV6-1
CDR3nt: TGTGCCAGCTCCTTAAGGAGCAACACTGAAGCTTTCTTT
CDR3aa: CASSLRSNTEAFF

d_gene: .
j_gene: TRBJ1-5
abundance: .
v_gene: TRBV30
CDR3nt: TGTGCCTGGAGCGTTGGGACCTTTAATCAGCCCCAGCATTTT
CDR3aa: CAWSVGTFNQPQHF

d_gene: .
j_gene: TRBJ1-2
abundance: few
v_gene: TRBV5-1
CDR3nt: TGCGCCAGCAGCCCGGGCGACGAGCCCTGGGGCTACACCTTC
CDR3aa: CASSPGDEPWGYTF

d_gene: .
j_gene: TRBJ2-1
abundance: few
v_gene: TRBV19
CDR3nt: TGTGCCAGTAGTTCCAAGAATGAGCAGTTCTTC
CDR3aa: CASSSKNEQFF

d_gene: .
j_gene: TRBJ1-2
abundance: .
v_gene: TRBV29-1
CDR3nt: TGCAGCGTTCGAAAGGGTGACTATGGCTACACCTTC
CDR3aa: CSVRKGDYGYTF

d_gene: .
j_gene: TRBJ1-1
abundance: once
v_gene: TRBV29-1
CDR3nt: TGCAGCGTTTATCCCCGGGTTTCGAACACTGAAGCTTTCTTT
CDR3aa: CSVYPRVSNTEAFF

d_gene: .
j_gene: TRBJ1-1
abundance: few
v_gene: TRBV5-1
CDR3nt: TGCGCCAGCAGCTTCCAACAGGAGAACACTGAAGCTTTCTTT
CDR3aa: CASSFQQENTEAFF

d_gene: .
j_gene: TRBJ1-1
abundance: .
v_gene: TRBV5-1
CDR3nt: TGCGCCAGCAGCCCGGGGGCCTCTAACACTGAAGCTTTCTTT
CDR3aa: CASSPGASNTEAFF

d_gene: TRBD2
j_gene: TRBJ2-3
abundance: .
v_gene: TRBV7-2
CDR3nt: TGTGCCAGCCTCGGCGGGAGGGCTAGCACAGATACGCAGTATTTT
CDR3aa: CASLGGRASTDTQYF

d_gene: .
j_gene: TRBJ1-1
abundance: few
v_gene: TRBV19
CDR3nt: TGTGCCAGTAGTATGCTGGGTAAGTCTGAAGCTTTCTTT
CDR3aa: CASSMLGKSEAFF

d_gene: .
j_gene: TRBJ2-3
abundance: .
v_gene: TRBV30
CDR3nt: TGTGCCTGGTCCAGGGAGGTCACAGATACGCAGTATTTT
CDR3aa: CAWSREVTDTQYF

d_gene: .
j_gene: TRBJ2-2
abundance: .
v_gene: TRBV29-1
CDR3nt: TGCAGCGTGGACCAGGGAAACACCGGGGAGCTGTTTTTT
CDR3aa: CSVDQGNTGELFF

d_gene: .
j_gene: TRBJ2-3
abundance: .
v_gene: TRBV29-1
CDR3nt: TGCAGCGTCGCGTCTAGGGACAGCACAGATACGCAGTATTTT
CDR3aa: CSVASRDSTDTQYF